The present TCR beta chain was sequenced within a study of blood T cells in healthy people across ages. General study points: Per million T cells, TCR beta diversity dropped about linearly as age rose. Unsorted PBMCs prevented conclusive naive versus antigen-experienced comparison.

With a J-beta primer mix and a sample-barcoded 5' primer, a second PCR ran about 6 to 11 cycles. Every single cDNA molecule received a tag from a template-switch adaptor with 12 random nucleotides. TCRdb itself ran the 5' RACE reads through MiXCR, one entry per CDR3 protein. The sample contains 1.5 million to 1.9 million distinct CDR3 sequences, approximately 43% of which appear only once. V dropped 1 base and J dropped 4 bases, with 11 bases sitting between them. Per germline, CDR1 SEHNR and CDR2 FQNEAQ (reference sequence). CDR3 length: 15 residues. Total RNA amounts of at least 5 micrograms were extracted per sample. This clonotype occurred a few times. Its target is not known.

Input material: blood. The sequence was obtained from a woman younger than 35 in good health. The chain is built from TRBV7-9 and TRBJ2-1, with D possibly TRBD2 on 6 matching bases. CDR3 coding DNA: TGTGCCAGCAGCTTAGATATTGGGACTTACAATGAGCAGTTCTTC. It encodes CASSLDIGTYNEQFF.